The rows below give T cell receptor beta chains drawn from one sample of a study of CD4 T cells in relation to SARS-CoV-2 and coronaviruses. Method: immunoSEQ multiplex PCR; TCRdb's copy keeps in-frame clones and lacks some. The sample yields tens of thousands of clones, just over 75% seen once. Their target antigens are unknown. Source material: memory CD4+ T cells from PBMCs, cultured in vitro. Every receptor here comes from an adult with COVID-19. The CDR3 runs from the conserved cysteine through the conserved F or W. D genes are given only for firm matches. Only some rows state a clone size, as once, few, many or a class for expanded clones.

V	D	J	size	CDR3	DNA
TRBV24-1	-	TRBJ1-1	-	CATSDARAANTEAFF	TGTGCCACCAGTGATGCCCGGGCTGCGAACACTGAAGCTTTCTTT
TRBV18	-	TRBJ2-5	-	CASSPTGLKETQYF	TGTGCCAGCTCACCGACAGGCCTAAAAGAGACCCAGTACTTC
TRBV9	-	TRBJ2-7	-	CASSVDGLSNEQYF	TGTGCCAGCAGCGTAGACGGACTATCGAACGAGCAGTACTTC
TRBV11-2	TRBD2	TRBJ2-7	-	CASSLESGRPSYEQYF	TGTGCCAGCAGCTTAGAAAGCGGGAGACCCTCCTACGAGCAGTACTTC
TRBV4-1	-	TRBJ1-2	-	CASSQPGRRTNYGYTF	TGCGCCAGCAGCCAACCCGGACGGAGGACTAACTATGGCTACACCTTC
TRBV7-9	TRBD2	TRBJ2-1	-	CASRTSGKSNEQFF	TGTGCCAGCAGGACTAGCGGGAAATCCAATGAGCAGTTCTTC
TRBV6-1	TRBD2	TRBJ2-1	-	CASSDGVAGLNEQFF	TGTGCCAGCAGTGATGGAGTAGCGGGATTAAATGAGCAGTTCTTC
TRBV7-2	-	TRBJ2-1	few	CASSLLSQREQFF	TGTGCCAGCAGCTTACTTTCCCAACGGGAGCAGTTCTTC
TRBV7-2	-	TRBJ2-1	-	CASSELTGEQFF	TGTGCCAGCAGCGAGTTAACGGGTGAGCAGTTCTTC
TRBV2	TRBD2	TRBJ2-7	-	CASNRVPGLAREQYF	TGTGCCAGCAACAGGGTCCCGGGACTAGCGCGTGAGCAGTACTTC
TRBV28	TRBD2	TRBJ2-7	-	CASSFPLRLATSYEQYF	TGTGCCAGCAGTTTTCCCCTTCGACTAGCGACCTCCTACGAGCAGTACTTC
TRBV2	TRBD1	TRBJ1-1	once	CASSARVQGKVEAFF	TGTGCCAGCAGTGCACGGGTACAGGGGAAGGTCGAAGCTTTCTTT
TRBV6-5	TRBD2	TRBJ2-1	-	CASSLTSGYNEQFF	TGTGCCAGCAGTCTGACTAGCGGGTACAATGAGCAGTTCTTC
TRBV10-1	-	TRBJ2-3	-	CASSEGTDTQYF	TGCGCCAGCAGTGAGGGCACAGATACGCAGTATTTT
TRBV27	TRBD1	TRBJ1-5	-	CASRRTGGNQPQHF	TGTGCCAGCAGGCGAACAGGGGGAAATCAGCCCCAGCATTTT
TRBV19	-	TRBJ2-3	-	CASSIGGSLQVTDTQYF	TGTGCCAGTAGTATTGGAGGCAGCCTTCAAGTCACAGATACGCAGTATTTT
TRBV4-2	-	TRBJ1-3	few	CASRDRKNSGNTIYF	TGTGCCAGTCGGGACCGGAAAAACTCTGGAAACACCATATATTTT
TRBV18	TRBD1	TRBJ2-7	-	CASSPGTGFYEQYF	TGTGCCAGCTCACCCGGGACAGGGTTCTACGAGCAGTACTTC
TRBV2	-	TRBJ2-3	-	CASSLGDTQYF	TGTGCCAGCAGCCTGGGGGATACGCAGTATTTT
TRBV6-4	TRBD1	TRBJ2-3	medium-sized	CASSGTGGADTQYF	TGTGCCAGCAGTGGGACAGGGGGCGCAGATACGCAGTATTTT
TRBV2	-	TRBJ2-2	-	CASSAAERSNTGELFF	TGTGCCAGCAGCGCCGCGGAGCGATCGAACACCGGGGAGCTGTTTTTT
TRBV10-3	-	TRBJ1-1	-	CAISERDMNTEAFF	TGTGCCATCAGTGAGCGGGACATGAACACTGAAGCTTTCTTT
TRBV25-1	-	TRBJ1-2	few	CASSGGYYGYTF	TGTGCCAGCAGTGGAGGGTACTATGGCTACACCTTC
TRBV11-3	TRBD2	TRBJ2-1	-	CASSPGGTYYNEQFF	TGTGCCAGCAGCCCCGGGGGGACGTATTACAATGAGCAGTTCTTC
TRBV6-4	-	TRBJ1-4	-	CASSRQPNEKLFF	TGTGCCAGCAGCCGACAACCTAATGAAAAACTGTTTTTT
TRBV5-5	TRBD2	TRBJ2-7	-	CASSLSRLAGVSGSYEQYF	TGTGCCAGCAGCTTGTCGCGGCTAGCGGGAGTCTCGGGCTCCTACGAGCAGTACTTC
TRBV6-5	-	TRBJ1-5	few	CASSYDPNQPQHF	TGTGCCAGCAGTTACGATCCCAATCAGCCCCAGCATTTT
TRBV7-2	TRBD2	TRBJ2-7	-	CASSLTSGPSYEQYF	TGTGCCAGCAGCTTGACTAGCGGGCCATCCTACGAGCAGTACTTC
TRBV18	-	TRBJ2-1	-	CASSSEYNEQFF	TGTGCCAGCTCTAGCGAGTACAATGAGCAGTTCTTC
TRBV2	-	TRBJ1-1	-	CASSGPLYTDTSTEAFF	TGTGCCAGCAGTGGACCCCTATATACTGATACTTCCACTGAAGCTTTCTTT
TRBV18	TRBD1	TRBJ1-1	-	CASSQGQRNTEAFF	TGTGCCAGCTCACAGGGACAGAGGAACACTGAAGCTTTCTTT
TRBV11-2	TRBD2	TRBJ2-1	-	CASSSPTSGFLNEQFF	TGTGCCAGCAGCTCTCCGACTAGCGGATTCCTCAATGAGCAGTTCTTC
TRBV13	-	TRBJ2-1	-	CASSPRAPNEQFF	TGTGCCAGCAGCCCCCGGGCACCCAATGAGCAGTTCTTC
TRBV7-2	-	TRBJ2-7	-	CASSYKGSGIRFYEQYF	TGTGCCAGCAGCTATAAGGGGTCGGGGATCCGGTTCTACGAGCAGTACTTC
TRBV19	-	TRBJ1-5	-	CASSISPRSDQPQHF	TGTGCCAGTAGTATTTCCCCAAGGAGTGATCAGCCCCAGCATTTT
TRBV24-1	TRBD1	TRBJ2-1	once	CATSDRQGREYNEQFF	TGTGCCACCAGTGATCGACAGGGGCGGGAATACAATGAGCAGTTCTTC
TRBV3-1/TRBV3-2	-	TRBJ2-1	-	CASSLLFRVEQFF	TGTGCCAGCAGCCTACTTTTTCGGGTGGAGCAGTTCTTC
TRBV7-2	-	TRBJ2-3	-	CASSLGIGTDTQYF	TGTGCCAGCAGCTTAGGGATCGGCACAGATACGCAGTATTTT
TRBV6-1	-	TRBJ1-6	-	CASREGRGDNSPLHF	TGTGCCAGCAGAGAAGGGAGGGGGGATAATTCACCCCTCCACTTT
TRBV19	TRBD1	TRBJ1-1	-	CASSIDPRQGKAFF	TGTGCCAGTAGTATAGATCCTAGACAGGGGAAAGCTTTCTTT
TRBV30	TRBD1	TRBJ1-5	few	CAWSPGGRQPQHF	TGTGCCTGGAGTCCAGGGGGCCGTCAGCCCCAGCATTTT
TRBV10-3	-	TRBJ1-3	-	CAISEGSGNTIYF	TGTGCCATCAGTGAAGGATCTGGAAACACCATATATTTT
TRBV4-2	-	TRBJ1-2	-	CASSQDLWAANGYTF	TGTGCCAGCAGCCAAGATCTTTGGGCAGCCAATGGCTACACCTTC
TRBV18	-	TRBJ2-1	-	CASSPQGLSYNEQFF	TGTGCCAGCTCACCCCAGGGACTCTCCTACAATGAGCAGTTCTTC
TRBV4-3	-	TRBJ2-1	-	CASSQELRNEQFF	TGCGCCAGCAGCCAAGAATTACGGAATGAGCAGTTCTTC
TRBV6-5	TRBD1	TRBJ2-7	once	CASKMDRGLVYEQYF	TGTGCCAGCAAGATGGACAGGGGGCTTGTCTACGAGCAGTACTTC
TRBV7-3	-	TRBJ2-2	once	CASSPRNTGELFF	TGTGCCAGCAGCCCGCGAAACACCGGGGAGCTGTTTTTT
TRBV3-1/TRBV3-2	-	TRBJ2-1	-	CASSQSFEKGLVGNEQFF	TGTGCCAGCAGCCAAAGTTTCGAAAAGGGACTGGTGGGTAATGAGCAGTTCTTC
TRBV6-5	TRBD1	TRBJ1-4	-	CASRGGGAGVEKLFF	TGTGCCAGCAGAGGGGGCGGGGCGGGAGTTGAAAAACTGTTTTTT
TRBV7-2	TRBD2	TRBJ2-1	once	CASIPKGSGRGSSYNEQFF	TGTGCCAGCATCCCGAAGGGTAGCGGGAGGGGAAGCTCCTACAATGAGCAGTTCTTC
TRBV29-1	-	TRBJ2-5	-	CSALQDQETQYF	TGCAGCGCTCTACAGGATCAAGAGACCCAGTACTTC
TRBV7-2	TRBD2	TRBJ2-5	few	CASSLPSGRETQYF	TGTGCCAGCAGCTTACCCTCCGGGAGGGAGACCCAGTACTTC
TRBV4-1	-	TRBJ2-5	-	CASSYPMGTQYF	TGCGCCAGCAGCTACCCGATGGGGACCCAGTACTTC
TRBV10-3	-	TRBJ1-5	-	CATRRVEAQPQHF	TGTGCCACCCGCAGGGTCGAGGCTCAGCCCCAGCATTTT
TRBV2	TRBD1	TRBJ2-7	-	CASKKTGGGSYEQYF	TGTGCCAGCAAGAAGACAGGGGGTGGTTCCTACGAGCAGTACTTC
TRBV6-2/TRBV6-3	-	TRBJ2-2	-	CASSPRWASNTGELFF	TGTGCCAGCAGTCCCAGATGGGCTTCGAACACCGGGGAGCTGTTTTTT
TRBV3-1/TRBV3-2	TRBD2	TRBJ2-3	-	CASSGTLAGSTDTQYF	TGTGCCAGCAGCGGGACCCTAGCGGGAAGCACAGATACGCAGTATTTT
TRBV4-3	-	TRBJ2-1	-	CASSQDLDGEQFF	TGCGCCAGCAGCCAAGATTTAGATGGTGAGCAGTTCTTC
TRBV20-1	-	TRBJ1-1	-	CSAQKNTEAFF	TGCAGTGCCCAAAAGAACACTGAAGCTTTCTTT